The sequence of this T cell receptor (beta chain) was determined in a study of blood T cell repertoires in COVID-19. Overall study context: Samples taken during acute and convalescent COVID-19 were collected in the United States, Italy and Spain. T cells, B-cell-depleted T cells, or PBMCs supplied cDNA or gDNA.

Per the original data handling: Amplification of reference gene primers provided the estimated nucleated cell counts. Clones were read by immunoSEQ multiplex PCR, and TCRdb kept only the in-frame ones, dropping some. From that table come the V and J calls and clone size; the DNA was used to work out D and trimming. The sample has 25,000 to 30,000 clones, 76% seen once; the top ten hold about 43%. V was pared by 3 bases and J by 5 bases, with 13 bases between. Germline V CDR1 and CDR2: MNHNS, SASEGT. CDR3 length: 14 amino acids. J is TRBJ1-1 and V is TRBV6-1, with a weak D call TRBD1 (5 bases). The sample taken for sequencing was peripheral blood. This receptor was identified in a man in his 70s with acute or convalescent COVID-19. Written as DNA, the CDR3 is TGTGCCAGCAGTGATGAATTGGGGGGTACTGAAGCTTTCTTT. Residues: CASSDELGGTEAFF.